Below are 16 T cell receptor beta chains sequenced from a single sample in a study of blood T cell repertoires in COVID-19. TCRdb's copy holds only in-frame clones and misses some; the assay was immunoSEQ multiplex PCR. Of 100,000 or so clones detected, 80% to 85% appear once; the ten largest clones hold 2%. The sequenced sample consisted of peripheral blood. These receptors were collected from a man between 65 and 80 years old with active or convalescent COVID-19.

This chain links TRBV5-1 with TRBJ1-1; D not resolved. Deletions cut 3 bases from V and 5 bases from J, with 11 bases between. The germline V gene has CDR1 SGHRS and CDR2 YFSETQ. CDR3 length equals 13 residues. Written as DNA, the CDR3 is TGCGCCAGCAGCTCCTCCTCGGGTACTGAAGCTTTCTTT. It encodes CASSSSSGTEAFF.

V is TRBV7-9 and J is TRBJ1-1; possible D gene TRBD1, 6 bases. The CDR3 runs 14 residues. Germline lookup yields CDR1 SEHNR and CDR2 FQNEAQ (reference sequence). V lost 5 bases, J lost 4 bases, and 14 bases lay in between. The CDR3 reads CASSPSRGATEAFF. CDR3 sequence (DNA): TGTGCCAGCAGCCCCTCGCGGGGGGCCACTGAAGCTTTCTTT. The full variable domain, its missing parts supplied by reference TRBV7-9 and TRBJ1-1, is DTGVSQNPRHKITKRGQNVTFRCDPISEHNRLYWYRQTLGQGPEFLTYFQNEAQLEKSRLLSDRFSAERPKGSFSTLEIQRTEQGDSAMYLCASSPSRGATEAFFGQGTRLTVV.

This clone is a singleton in its sample. The CDR3 bases are TGTGCCAGTAGCCGAGGGGGTCCAGGAAACACCATATATTTT. Protein product: CASSRGGPGNTIYF. The chain uses TRBV19 and TRBJ1-3; maybe TRBD1 (6 bases). This CDR3 has 14 residues. In germline, CDR1 is LNHDA, CDR2 SQIVND (reference sequence). Trimming removed 6 bases at V and 4 bases at J, with 13 bases between. Drawing the rest from reference TRBV19 and TRBJ1-3, the complete variable domain is DGGITQSPKYLFRKEGQNVTLSCEQNLNHDAMYWYRQDPGQGLRLIYYSQIVNDFQKGDIAEGYSVSREKKESFPLTVTSAQKNPTAFYLCASSRGGPGNTIYFGEGSWLTVV.

The rearrangement uses TRBV7-9 and TRBJ2-7; unclear D gene. Germline lookup yields CDR1 SEHNR and CDR2 FQNEAQ (reference sequence). V gave up 0 bases and J gave up 2 bases, with 8 bases separating them. CDR3 size: 14 residues. CDR3 loop: CASSLAGRPYEQYF. CDR3 coding DNA: TGTGCCAGCAGCTTAGCGGGCAGACCCTACGAGCAGTACTTC. Full variable domain (missing parts from reference TRBV7-9 and TRBJ2-7): DTGVSQNPRHKITKRGQNVTFRCDPISEHNRLYWYRQTLGQGPEFLTYFQNEAQLEKSRLLSDRFSAERPKGSFSTLEIQRTEQGDSAMYLCASSLAGRPYEQYFGPGTRLTVT.

V gene TRBV3-1 (or the pseudogene TRBV3-2) combines with J gene TRBJ2-5, with D maybe TRBD2 (5 bases). CDR3 length: 15 residues. Germline V gives CDR1 LGHDT, CDR2 YNNKEL (reference sequence). The germline V and J ends were trimmed by 4 bases and 2 bases, with 14 bases remaining between them. The CDR3 loop reads CASSPRTGSQETQYF. DNA for the CDR3: TGTGCCAGCAGCCCCCGAACGGGAAGTCAAGAGACCCAGTACTTC.

The gene calls are TRBV6-2 or TRBV6-3 and TRBJ1-1; tentative D call: TRBD1 (6 bases). Germline V gives CDR1 MNHEY, CDR2 SVGEGT. V lost 6 bases and J lost 6, with 14 bases in between. The CDR3 has 13 amino acids. CDR3 residues: CASSHSTGPEAFF. The CDR3 coding sequence is TGTGCCAGCAGCCATTCGACAGGCCCTGAAGCTTTCTTT.

V is TRBV5-4 and J is TRBJ2-5, with TRBD2 matching 9 bases. Germline-derived CDR1 and CDR2 are SGHNT and YYREEE (reference sequence). The CDR3 has 17 residues. V was clipped by 1 base and J by 2 bases; unmatched bases: 9. The DNA of the CDR3 is TGTGCCAGCAGCTTGCCGAGTGCGGGGGGGAGACAAGAGACCCAGTACTTC. This encodes CASSLPSAGGRQETQYF. The full variable domain, its missing parts supplied by reference TRBV5-4 and TRBJ2-5, is ETGVTQSPTHLIKTRGQQVTLRCSSQSGHNTVSWYQQALGQGPQFIFQYYREEENGRGNFPPRFSGLQFPNYSSELNVNALELDDSALYLCASSLPSAGGRQETQYFGPGTRLLVL.

The chain uses TRBV7-9 and TRBJ2-5; D ambiguous. Per germline, CDR1 SEHNR and CDR2 FQNEAQ (reference sequence). The ends were cut back, 2 bases at V and 0 bases at J, with 7 bases in the middle. There are 14 residues in the CDR3. CDR3 sequence (DNA): TGTGCCAGCAGCTTATTGAACAACCAAGAGACCCAGTACTTC. It is translated as CASSLLNNQETQYF.

V and J are TRBV3-1 (or the pseudogene TRBV3-2) and TRBJ2-1, with 9 bases fitting TRBD2. There are 16 residues in the CDR3. Germline values: CDR1 LGHDT, CDR2 YNNKEL (reference sequence). V lost 5 bases to trimming and J lost 1 base; unmatched junction nucleotides: 6. The CDR3 protein is CASSDSGGRSYNEQFF. As DNA, the CDR3 is TGTGCCAGCAGCGATAGCGGGGGCCGTTCCTACAATGAGCAGTTCTTC.

V gene TRBV6-2 or TRBV6-3 combines with J gene TRBJ2-5; a weak D match, TRBD1 (6 bases). Germline V gene sequence: CDR1 MNHEY, CDR2 SVGEGT. The CDR3 has 11 residues. V was clipped by 6 bases and J by 9 bases, with 11 bases between them. In nucleotides, the CDR3 is TGTGCCAGCAGCTCGGACAGACCCCAGTACTTC. It specifies CASSSDRPQYF.

The chain combines TRBV4-1 with TRBJ2-3; 8 positions match TRBD1. There are 17 residues in the CDR3. The germline CDR1 and CDR2 sequences are MGHRA and YSYEKL. Losses at the gene ends were 3 bases for V and 4 bases for J; bases not matched to a gene: 12. Written as DNA, the CDR3 is TGCGCCAGCAGCCAGGGTCCCGGGACAGGTACGGCAGATACGCAGTATTTT. It specifies CASSQGPGTGTADTQYF.

There are a few counts of this clone. The V and J genes are TRBV18 and TRBJ2-7; maybe TRBD1 (5 bases). CDR1 KGHSH and CDR2 LQKENI come from the germline V gene. This CDR3 has 13 amino acids. V dropped 1 base and J dropped 3 bases, with 7 bases sitting between them. The CDR3 nucleotides read TGTGCCAGCTCACCACAGGGGCTCTACGAGCAGTACTTC. It translates to CASSPQGLYEQYF. The variable domain in full, completed from reference TRBV18 and TRBJ2-7, reads NAGVMQNPRHLVRRRGQEARLRCSPMKGHSHVYWYRQLPEEGLKFMVYLQKENIIDESGMPKERFSAEFPKEGPSILRIQQVVRGDSAAYFCASSPQGLYEQYFGPGTRLTVT.

CDR3 region: CASSYFTGDNYGYTF. The CDR3 coding sequence is TGTGCCAGCAGTTACTTCACAGGGGACAACTATGGCTACACCTTC. The rearrangement links TRBV6-6 to TRBJ1-2; 7 bases agree with TRBD1. V was pared by 1 base and J by 2 bases, with 4 bases of the junction left unmatched. Germline assignment: CDR1 MNHNY and CDR2 SVGAGI (reference sequence). The CDR3 runs 15 residues.

The J gene is TRBJ1-2, the V gene TRBV2, with TRBD1 matching 8 bases. The V gene's germline CDR1 is SNHLY and CDR2 FYNNEI. The CDR3 extends over 15 amino acids. Trimming cost V 0 bases and J 7 bases; bases outside gene matches: 7. This CDR3 is CASSEARTGRSGYTF. The CDR3 nucleotides read TGTGCCAGCAGTGAAGCCCGGACAGGGAGGAGTGGCTACACCTTC.

The chain combines TRBV20-1 with TRBJ2-1; 10 bases line up with TRBD1. The V gene's germline CDR1 is DFQATT and CDR2 SNEGSKA (reference sequence). The CDR3 runs 10 residues. This CDR3 reads CSGDRGKQFF. CDR3 DNA: TGCAGCGGGGACAGGGGAAAGCAGTTCTTC.

The V call is TRBV18, the J call TRBJ2-2; 7 bases fit TRBD1. The CDR3 contains 17 residues. V lost 6 bases, J lost 2 bases, and 12 bases stayed unmatched. Germline CDR1 is KGHSH and CDR2 is LQKENI. CDR3 sequence: CASSPISQGSNTGELFF. The CDR3 coding sequence is TGTGCCAGCTCGCCAATCTCACAGGGGTCCAACACCGGGGAGCTGTTTTTT.